The 28 T cell receptor beta chains below all came from one sample that was sequenced in a study of response to subunit inactivated influenza vaccine. In TCRdb, the RT-PCR reads were re-called with MiXCR into one record per CDR3 protein. The repertoire holds about 500,000 distinct CDR3 sequences, 15% to 20% seen once, with 2.5% to 3.5% in the top ten. The sequences come from CD4+ T cells sorted from PBMCs, collected roughly 24 months after vaccination. The receptors were sampled from a man between 50 and 75 years old who received an inactivated influenza vaccine.

This chain links TRBV15 with TRBJ2-2; D might be TRBD2 (5 bases). The germline V gene encodes CDR1 LNHNV and CDR2 YYDKDF (reference sequence). The V and J ends lost 2 bases and 0 bases respectively, with 16 bases between them. The length of the CDR3 is 18 residues. The CDR3 is CATSRTRALFANTGELFF. The CDR3 DNA sequence: TGTGCCACCAGCAGAACGAGGGCTCTCTTTGCGAACACCGGGGAGCTGTTTTTT.

This chain links TRBV3-1 with TRBJ2-2; 8 nucleotides line up with TRBD1. With 6 bases clipped from V and 7 bases from J, the junction kept 10 bases outside the gene matches. CDR3 length: 15 residues. Germline assignment: CDR1 LGHDT and CDR2 YNNKEL (reference sequence). The CDR3, as DNA: TGTGCCAGCAGTCGAATCAGGGGGCACGTCGGGGAGCTGTTTTTT. Translating gives CASSRIRGHVGELFF.

This clonotype was seen a handful of times. This chain uses TRBV4-1 with TRBJ2-1; D not certain. Trimming cost V 1 base and J 10 bases, with 17 bases left between them. Germline-derived CDR1 and CDR2 are MGHRA and YSYEKL. This CDR3 spans 15 amino acids. DNA for the CDR3: TGCGCCAGCAGCCAAGTTCTGGGGAAACTTGGCGAGCAGTTCTTC. Translated: CASSQVLGKLGEQFF.

This chain connects TRBV7-2 to TRBJ2-7; TRBD1 agrees at 7 bases. This CDR3 contains 15 residues. After removal of 5 bases from V and 3 bases from J, the junction contained 10 bases not matched to a gene. The germline V gene has CDR1 SGHTA and CDR2 FQGNSA. CDR3: CASSPERTGLYEQYF. In DNA, the CDR3 is TGTGCCAGCAGCCCGGAGAGGACAGGACTCTACGAGCAGTACTTC.

In this sample, this clonotype turned up many times. V is TRBV20-1 and J is TRBJ2-7; D may be TRBD1 (5 bases). The CDR3 is made up of 12 amino acids. CDR1 is DFQATT and CDR2 is SNEGSKA in the germline V gene (reference sequence). V was trimmed by 5 bases and J by 5 bases, leaving 13 bases between them. Here the CDR3 reads CSARRGQDEQYF. The CDR3 region has the DNA TGCAGTGCTCGTAGGGGCCAAGACGAGCAGTACTTC.

This clonotype was observed many times. This chain connects TRBV29-1 to TRBJ1-1; 7 positions agree with TRBD1. This CDR3 has 13 amino acids. Per the germline V gene, CDR1 is SQVTM and CDR2 is ANQGSEA. V lost 7 bases, J lost 5 bases, and 10 bases stayed unmatched. The CDR3 DNA reads TGCAGCGCCCTTGACAGGGTAGGAACTGAAGCTTTCTTT. It encodes CSALDRVGTEAFF.

This clonotype was detected a few times. The gene calls are TRBV20-1 and TRBJ2-1; TRBD2 matches 13 bases. There are 15 residues in the CDR3. V lost 0 bases and J lost 5; bases outside the gene matches: 1. Germline V gene data show CDR1 as DFQATT and CDR2 as SNEGSKA (reference sequence). The CDR3 sequence is CSARDGTSGNNEQFF. CDR3 DNA: TGCAGTGCTAGAGACGGGACTAGCGGGAACAATGAGCAGTTCTTC.

This clonotype was seen a handful of times. This chain links TRBV7-9 with TRBJ2-7, with 10 bases that match TRBD1. Trimming removed 5 bases from V and 0 bases from J; junction bases left unmatched: 4. The V gene's germline CDR1 is SEHNR and CDR2 FQNEAQ (reference sequence). CDR3 length equals 15 residues. The CDR3: CASSLGDRGSYEQYF. The CDR3 DNA reads TGTGCCAGCAGCCTGGGGGACAGGGGCTCCTACGAGCAGTACTTC.

The CDR3 DNA reads as TGCAGTGCTAGCTCTAGCGGGGGGGCAAACACCGGGGAGCTGTTTTTT. Residues: CSASSSGGANTGELFF. V is TRBV20-1 and J is TRBJ2-2, with 12 bases aligning to TRBD2. The CDR3 is made up of 16 amino acids. CDR1 and CDR2 (germline): DFQATT, SNEGSKA (reference sequence). V dropped 3 bases and J dropped 2; count of bases not matched to a gene: 4.

CDR3 DNA sequence: TGTGCCAGCAGTTCCTTGACAGGGCAGAGGTCGGGTTCACCCCTCCACTTT. This gives the protein CASSSLTGQRSGSPLHF. V gene TRBV12-3 or TRBV12-4 combines with J gene TRBJ1-6, with 7 bases that match TRBD1. CDR3 length: 17 amino acids. V lost 4 bases and J lost 9; bases outside the gene matches: 15.

This clonotype has only a few counts. The chain links TRBV4-2 to TRBJ2-2, with a possible D match to TRBD2 (6 bases). The V and J ends lost 0 bases and 0 bases respectively, with 14 bases between them. The CDR3 extends over 18 amino acids. Germline CDR1 reads LGHNA; CDR2 reads YNFKEQ. Here the CDR3 reads CASSQDNFAGSNTGELFF. The CDR3 nucleotides read TGTGCCAGCAGCCAAGATAATTTTGCGGGGTCGAACACCGGGGAGCTGTTTTTT.

This clonotype was counted between two and nine times. The chain combines TRBV7-2 with TRBJ2-7; the D is unclear. There are 13 residues in the CDR3. The V gene lost 5 bases and the J gene lost 3 bases, with 11 bases spanning the gap. Germline V gene sequence: CDR1 SGHTA, CDR2 FQGNSA. As DNA, the CDR3 is TGTGCCAGCAGCACACTGGGATACTACGAGCAGTACTTC. Residues: CASSTLGYYEQYF.

The chain is built from TRBV6-2 or TRBV6-3 and TRBJ2-4; possible D gene TRBD1, 5 bases. Germline V CDR1 and CDR2: MNHEY, SVGEGT. The CDR3 runs to 16 residues. The ends were cut back, 7 bases at V and 0 bases at J, with 16 bases in the middle. In DNA, the CDR3 is TGTGCCAGCAACCCTGGGGCGGTAATAGCCAAAAACATTCAGTACTTC. Its translation is CASNPGAVIAKNIQYF.

The chain has TRBV29-1 and TRBJ2-3; perhaps D is TRBD1 or TRBD2 (6 bases each). The CDR3 has 15 residues. V was pared by 7 bases and J by 2 bases, with 19 bases between. Germline V gives CDR1 SQVTM, CDR2 ANQGSEA. The CDR3 nucleotides are TGCAGCGCAAGAGGGGGGTCTACACACACAGATACGCAGTATTTT. Translating it yields CSARGGSTHTDTQYF.

The V call is TRBV28, the J call TRBJ2-2, with 8 bases aligning to TRBD2. The CDR3 covers 15 residues. The trim removed 7 bases at V and 4 bases at J, leaving 8 bases unmatched. CDR1 is MDHEN and CDR2 is SYDVKM in the germline V gene. CDR3 amino acids: CASTQLLAVTGELFF. The CDR3 DNA follows: TGTGCCAGCACCCAGCTACTAGCGGTCACCGGGGAGCTGTTTTTT.

The chain couples TRBV12-3 or TRBV12-4 to TRBJ2-3; D remains ambiguous. The V gene lost 0 bases and the J gene lost 7 bases, with 5 bases spanning the gap. This CDR3 has 12 amino acids. CDR3 sequence reads: CASSLAQNTQYF. DNA of the CDR3: TGTGCCAGCAGTTTAGCGCAAAATACGCAGTATTTT.

The chain carries TRBV5-1 and TRBJ2-5, with D hard to call. V was trimmed by 2 bases and J by 3 bases, leaving 11 bases between them. Per germline, CDR1 SGHRS and CDR2 YFSETQ. The CDR3 loop spans 14 amino acids. The DNA of the CDR3 is TGCGCCAGCAGCTTCGGCAGAATAAAAGAGACCCAGTACTTC. Protein product: CASSFGRIKETQYF.

The J gene is TRBJ2-5, the V gene TRBV11-1, with 7 bases fitting TRBD2. The ends lost 5 bases at V and 5 bases at J; junction bases unmatched: 5. The CDR3 sequence is 13 residues long. CDR1 is SGHAT, CDR2 FQDESV, per germline (reference sequence). The chain's CDR3 is CASSGGGHETQYF. The CDR3 DNA reads as TGTGCCAGCAGCGGCGGGGGTCACGAGACCCAGTACTTC.

This chain joins TRBV10-3 and TRBJ1-2; D is ambiguous. Germline assignment: CDR1 ENHRY and CDR2 SYGVKD. Trimming took 0 bases from V and 8 from J, leaving 13 bases between them. CDR3 length: 14 residues. In nucleotides, the CDR3 is TGTGCCATCAGTGAGTCGATTGCCGGGAACGGCTACACCTTC. The encoded protein is CAISESIAGNGYTF.

This clonotype was recorded a few times. The chain couples TRBV6-2 or TRBV6-3 to TRBJ2-3; D is possibly TRBD2 (6 bases). The CDR3 loop spans 13 amino acids. The germline CDR1 and CDR2 sequences are MNHEY and SVGEGT. Trimming shortened V by 7 bases and J by 6 bases, and 14 bases separated the two germline ends. CDR3 in amino acids: CASTPSGGDTQYF. CDR3 nucleotides: TGTGCCAGCACCCCTAGTGGGGGGGATACGCAGTATTTT.

The chain employs TRBV12-3 or TRBV12-4 and TRBJ2-5; 10 nucleotides match TRBD2. V gave up 6 bases and J gave up 7 bases; unmatched junction bases: 8. There are 14 residues in the CDR3. CDR3 sequence: CASSGLAERRTQYF. DNA of the CDR3: TGTGCCAGCAGCGGACTAGCGGAAAGGCGGACCCAGTACTTC.

This clonotype turned up a few times. The rearrangement joins TRBV12-3 or TRBV12-4 to TRBJ2-2, with D possibly TRBD1 on 5 matching bases. With 4 bases removed from V and 5 bases from J, the gap between germline ends came to 14 bases. The CDR3 extends over 15 amino acids. The CDR3 DNA reads TGTGCCAGCAGTTCCCCCCCTGACAGAACCGGGGAGCTGTTTTTT. This translates into CASSSPPDRTGELFF.

This clonotype was picked up a small number of times. This chain links TRBV10-3 with TRBJ1-1; no clear D. The CDR3 runs to 13 residues. Trimming left V 8 bases short and J 1 base short, with 11 bases between. Germline loops: CDR1 ENHRY, CDR2 SYGVKD. As DNA, the CDR3 is TGTGCCATCCGGTCCTACACGAACACTGAAGCTTTCTTT. Translating gives CAIRSYTNTEAFF.

This clonotype was picked up a small number of times. The V and J genes are TRBV6-2 or TRBV6-3 and TRBJ2-2, with TRBD1 identical over 7 bases. The CDR3 is 14 residues long. V lost 7 bases, J lost 3 bases, and 5 bases stayed unmatched. Germline CDR1 reads MNHEY; CDR2 reads SVGEGT. The CDR3 is CASTGRGYTGELFF. For the CDR3, the DNA is TGTGCCAGCACTGGCAGGGGGTACACCGGGGAGCTGTTTTTT.

This clonotype was counted a few times. The chain has TRBV20-1 and TRBJ2-7; weak D call: TRBD2 (6 bases). CDR1 and CDR2 (germline): DFQATT, SNEGSKA (reference sequence). V was shortened by 0 bases and J by 4 bases, with 13 bases between the two germline ends. CDR3 length equals 14 residues. The CDR3 DNA reads TGCAGTGCTAGAGATCAGGGACTTTCGTACGAGCAGTACTTC. This translates into CSARDQGLSYEQYF.

This clonotype appeared a few times. This rearrangement joins TRBV6-1 to TRBJ1-1, with 7 bases matching TRBD1. The CDR3 is 14 amino acids. Trimming cost V 7 bases and J 1 base; bases outside gene matches: 6. Germline CDR1 reads MNHNS; CDR2 reads SASEGT. The CDR3 DNA is TGTGCCAGCACCCTCCGGGACAGGAACACTGAAGCTTTCTTT. Its translation is CASTLRDRNTEAFF.

This clonotype was detected a few times. The chain joins TRBV4-3 to TRBJ2-1; 7 bases align to TRBD2. The CDR3 is 15 residues long. Germline-derived CDR1 and CDR2 are LGHNA and YSLEER. The V gene end was trimmed by 0 bases and the J gene end by 16 bases; junction bases not matched to a gene: 15. The CDR3 here is CASSQDDRGDYYRFF. As DNA, the CDR3 is TGCGCCAGCAGCCAAGATGATAGAGGGGACTACTATCGCTTCTTC.

This clonotype has a count of ten or more. The chain employs TRBV7-8 and TRBJ2-7; D ambiguous. Germline V lookup: CDR1 SGHVS, CDR2 FQNEAQ. This CDR3 contains 13 residues. The V end was cut by 2 bases, the J end by 4 bases, with 9 bases between. CDR3 sequence reads: CASSLMASYEQYF. The DNA for the CDR3 is TGTGCCAGCAGCTTAATGGCCTCTTACGAGCAGTACTTC.